A single sample is the source of the 25 T cell receptor beta chains below, sequenced in a study of post-analysis software for immune sequencing data. Study conclusions and caveats: The five TRBV segments detected at higher frequency in patients than in controls included TRBV5-6, TRBV5-1 and TRBV20-1.

Each TCR beta cDNA library carried unique molecular identifiers. MiXCR, run by TCRdb on the PCR reads, gives a single entry per CDR3 protein. The sample records roughly 700,000 distinct CDR3 sequences, roughly 30% being singletons. These receptors' antigens are unknown. Sequenced material: blood. The source of these receptors is a girl between 5 and 17 years old with multiple sclerosis.

This clonotype was detected once. The DNA of the CDR3 is TGTGCCAGCAGCGTCGTGGGGCGGCCAGGGGTGGATGAAAAACTGTTTTTT. Translating gives CASSVVGRPGVDEKLFF. The V and J genes are TRBV5-6 and TRBJ1-4; a possible D gene is TRBD1 (6 bases). The CDR3 consists of 17 residues. CDR1 is SGHDT, CDR2 YYEEEE, per germline. Trimming took 4 bases from V and 6 from J, leaving 22 bases between them.

The chain links TRBV12-3 or TRBV12-4 to TRBJ2-4, with a weak D call TRBD1 (5 bases). This CDR3 has 13 residues. Trimming shortened V by 7 bases and J by 7 bases, and 14 bases separated the two germline ends. CDR3 protein: CASTYQGPNIQYF. The CDR3 DNA reads as TGTGCCAGCACTTATCAGGGCCCTAACATTCAGTACTTC.

The chain recombines TRBV12-3 or TRBV12-4 with TRBJ2-5; possibly TRBD2 for D (5 bases). This CDR3 comprises 13 residues. The V and J ends lost 3 bases and 4 bases respectively, with 9 bases between them. This CDR3 reads CASSFISGETQYF. The CDR3 DNA sequence: TGTGCCAGCAGTTTTATCAGCGGAGAGACCCAGTACTTC.

This clonotype was seen a few times. The genes are TRBV7-9 and TRBJ2-1; D is possibly TRBD1 (5 bases). Germline V gives CDR1 SEHNR, CDR2 FQNEAQ (reference sequence). V lost 6 bases, J lost 0 bases, and 15 bases lay in between. The CDR3 has 16 residues. This CDR3 reads CASRGEDRRSYNEQFF. CDR3 bases: TGTGCCAGCAGGGGTGAAGACAGACGCTCCTACAATGAGCAGTTCTTC.

This clonotype occurred a few times. The rearrangement links TRBV29-1 to TRBJ1-2; D possibly corresponds to TRBD1 (6 bases). This CDR3 contains 12 residues. Trimming took off 6 bases at V and 6 bases at J, with 14 bases between the two ends. The germline CDR1 and CDR2 sequences are SQVTM and ANQGSEA. CDR3 sequence: CSVGASVNGYTF. The CDR3 bases are TGCAGCGTGGGGGCGAGCGTTAATGGCTACACCTTC.

This chain uses TRBV20-1 with TRBJ1-2; D call uncertain. Germline V CDR1 and CDR2: DFQATT, SNEGSKA (reference sequence). The CDR3 has 14 amino acids. Trimming pared 3 bases from V and 7 bases from J, leaving 18 bases between. As DNA, the CDR3 is TGCAGTGCTAGGGATCGTTGGCAGGCCAGTGGCTACACCTTC. As protein: CSARDRWQASGYTF.

The sample holds a few counts of this clonotype. The chain combines TRBV6-6 with TRBJ2-7, with 9 bases identical to TRBD2. Germline values: CDR1 MNHNY, CDR2 SVGAGI (reference sequence). The J segment lost 2 bases and the V segment lost 7 bases, leaving 15 bases of the junction unmatched. The CDR3 spans 17 residues. The DNA of the CDR3 is TGTGCCAGCAATCCTTTTGGGCGGGAGGGCCAGACCTACGAGCAGTACTTC. It translates to CASNPFGREGQTYEQYF.

This clonotype was counted between two and nine times. This chain connects TRBV5-1 to TRBJ2-7; D possibly matches TRBD1 or TRBD2 (7 bases each). V was cut by 4 bases and J by 3 bases, with 20 bases left in between. This CDR3 has 16 amino acids. The germline V gene encodes CDR1 SGHRS and CDR2 YFSETQ. The CDR3 region has the DNA TGCGCCAGCAGCCCCAGGGGGGGCGGACCACACTACGAGCAGTACTTC. It specifies CASSPRGGGPHYEQYF.

The J gene is TRBJ2-1, the V gene TRBV6-6; 8 nucleotides line up with TRBD1. Looked up from germline, CDR1 is MNHNY and CDR2 is SVGAGI (reference sequence). Trimming took 10 bases from V and 5 from J; bases not matched to a gene: 7. The CDR3 sequence is 13 residues long. This CDR3 reads CAIGTGRDNEQFF. In nucleotides, the CDR3 is TGTGCCATCGGGACAGGTCGGGACAATGAGCAGTTCTTC.

This clonotype was seen at least ten times. The V and J genes are TRBV3-1 and TRBJ2-7, with 7 nucleotides matching TRBD1. The V gene end was trimmed by 4 bases and the J gene end by 2 bases; junction bases not matched to a gene: 5. Germline CDR1 and CDR2: LGHDT and YNNKEL (reference sequence). This CDR3 comprises 14 residues. This chain's CDR3 is CASSLEQGTYEQYF. The CDR3 bases are TGTGCCAGCAGCCTGGAACAGGGGACCTACGAGCAGTACTTC.

This sequence joins TRBV5-5 and TRBJ2-2, with D unresolved. In germline, CDR1 is SGHKS, CDR2 YYEKEE (reference sequence). The CDR3 totals 14 residues. V shed 6 bases and J shed 2 bases, with 11 bases lying between them. The DNA for the CDR3 is TGTGCCAGCACCCGGGCAGCCAACACCGGGGAGCTGTTTTTT. Its translation: CASTRAANTGELFF.

The chain has TRBV20-1 and TRBJ2-5; 9 bases are a match to TRBD1. V shed 5 bases and J 3 bases; nucleotides not matched to a gene: 22. The CDR3 runs 19 residues. The V gene's germline CDR1 is DFQATT and CDR2 SNEGSKA (reference sequence). CDR3 residues: CSAELGPSGTGLPKETQYF. The CDR3 nucleotides read TGCAGTGCTGAATTGGGGCCTTCCGGGACAGGGCTACCAAAAGAGACCCAGTACTTC.

The CDR3 sequence: CASSLARLGQGLLNYGYTF. DNA for the CDR3: TGTGCCAGCAGCTTAGCGAGATTAGGTCAAGGGCTATTAAACTATGGCTACACCTTC. The V and J genes are TRBV7-8 and TRBJ1-2; D gene ambiguous. The V gene's germline CDR1 is SGHVS and CDR2 FQNEAQ. The CDR3 is 19 residues long. V lost 0 bases and J lost 2, with 22 bases in between.

A few counts support this clonotype. V is TRBV7-2 and J is TRBJ1-5; D unclear. V lost 6 bases, J lost 0 bases, and 12 bases lay in between. The germline gives CDR1 SGHTA, CDR2 FQGNSA. The CDR3 contains 15 residues. This chain's CDR3 is CASRVGGVSNQPQHF. The CDR3 DNA sequence: TGTGCCAGCAGAGTAGGCGGGGTTAGCAATCAGCCCCAGCATTTT.

The rearrangement joins TRBV7-8 to TRBJ2-1; D is undetermined. V dropped 0 bases and J dropped 11 bases, with 11 bases sitting between them. Germline loops: CDR1 SGHVS, CDR2 FQNEAQ. The CDR3 totals 13 residues. The CDR3 sequence: CASSLALGGKQFF. CDR3 nucleotide sequence: TGTGCCAGCAGCTTAGCGCTGGGCGGTAAGCAGTTCTTC.

Remarks on this clonotype: A much larger clone differs from this one at a single base, so this may be a read error. The V and J genes are TRBV5-5 and TRBJ2-3, with 9 bases lining up with TRBD1. The CDR3 is 16 amino acids. V lost 0 bases, J lost 2 bases, and 4 bases stayed unmatched. Germline V CDR1 and CDR2: SGHKS, YYEKEE (reference sequence). This CDR3 is CASSLVRTGVTDTQYF. CDR3 in DNA: TGTGCCAGCAGCTTGGTCCGGACAGGGGTCACAGATACGCAGTATTTT.

This clonotype came up once. The rearrangement uses TRBV12-3 or TRBV12-4 and TRBJ2-4; D is tentatively TRBD1 or TRBD2 (5 bases each). Trimming took off 6 bases at V and 13 bases at J, with 16 bases between the two ends. The CDR3 covers 12 residues. The CDR3 sequence is CASRGEPNEQYF. The CDR3, as DNA: TGTGCCAGCAGGGGGGAACCCAATGAGCAGTACTTC.

This clonotype has more than one count but fewer than ten. The chain carries TRBV20-1 and TRBJ2-1; 15 positions match TRBD2. This CDR3 is 15 amino acids long. V lost 3 bases to trimming and J lost 6 bases; unmatched junction nucleotides: 3. Germline V gene lookup returns CDR1 DFQATT and CDR2 SNEGSKA (reference sequence). The CDR3 loop is CSARGLAGGVNEQFF. In DNA form, the CDR3 reads TGCAGTGCTAGGGGACTAGCGGGGGGTGTCAATGAGCAGTTCTTC.

Comments on this clonotype: One end of the junction is discordant with germline, which a read error may explain. V and J are TRBV6-2 or TRBV6-3 and TRBJ2-1; perhaps TRBD2 as D (6 bases). This CDR3 spans 14 amino acids. Germline lookup yields CDR1 MNHEY and CDR2 SVGEGT. For the CDR3, the DNA is TGTGCCGGCAGGAAGGAGGGAGCTGTCTATGAGCAGTTCTTC. It specifies CAGRKEGAVYEQFF.

This clonotype appeared a single time. The chain carries TRBV11-2 and TRBJ2-1; TRBD2 matches 12 bases. This CDR3 region has 19 residues. Germline values: CDR1 SGHAT, CDR2 FQNNGV. The V and J ends lost 8 bases and 1 base, in that order; junction bases with no gene match: 15. CDR3 DNA sequence: TGTGCCAGCTCCTGGTGGGCTAGCGGGAGGGCAGGATCCTACAATGAGCAGTTCTTC. It codes for CASSWWASGRAGSYNEQFF.

This clonotype was recorded a few times. J is TRBJ1-2 and V is TRBV10-3; no clear D. CDR3 length equals 13 residues. Trimming left V 5 bases short and J 8 bases short, with 15 bases between. Germline V gene sequence: CDR1 ENHRY, CDR2 SYGVKD. For the CDR3, the DNA is TGTGCCATCAGTCGAGTGGTCAGTGGCGGCTACACCTTC. This encodes CAISRVVSGGYTF.

This chain links TRBV20-1 with TRBJ1-4; maybe TRBD1 (5 bases). CDR1 is DFQATT, CDR2 SNEGSKA, per germline (reference sequence). The CDR3 contains 13 residues. The V gene lost 6 bases and the J gene lost 5 bases, with 13 bases spanning the gap. The CDR3 nucleotides are TGCAGTGCCGCCGGGACCCTAAATGAAAAACTGTTTTTT. Translated: CSAAGTLNEKLFF.

This chain uses TRBV4-3 with TRBJ2-4, with TRBD1 matching 7 bases. Germline V gene sequence: CDR1 LGHNA, CDR2 YSLEER. The CDR3 totals 14 residues. V shed 5 bases and J 6 bases; nucleotides not matched to a gene: 7. In nucleotides, the CDR3 is TGCGCCAGCAGCGAAACAGGGGTCGGAAACATTCAGTACTTC. This codes for CASSETGVGNIQYF.

The CDR3 spells CASSQVPGYTEAFF. Written as DNA, the CDR3 is TGTGCCAGCAGCCAAGTCCCAGGGTACACTGAAGCTTTCTTT. V and J are TRBV3-1 and TRBJ1-1, with D perhaps TRBD1 (5 bases). Germline V gene sequence: CDR1 LGHDT, CDR2 YNNKEL (reference sequence). Deletions cut 1 base from V and 3 bases from J, with 9 bases between. This CDR3 region has 14 residues.

Concerning this clonotype: It may be a read error: a sequence one base away is much more abundant. V is TRBV4-3 and J is TRBJ2-7; D is unresolved. This CDR3 is 13 amino acids long. Germline CDR1 is LGHNA and CDR2 is YSLEER. V was cut by 0 bases and J by 4 bases, with 7 bases left in between. CDR3 sequence: CASSQEKGYEQYF. The CDR3, as DNA: TGCGCCAGCAGCCAAGAGAAGGGTTACGAGCAGTACTTC.